The rows below give T cell receptor beta chains drawn from one sample of a study of blood T cells in healthy people across ages. MiXCR, applied by TCRdb to the 5' RACE reads, yields one record per CDR3 protein. The repertoire includes 1.5 million to 2 million distinct CDR3 sequences, over 25% of them detected once, and roughly 8% sits in the top ten. The sequenced sample was blood. The receptors originated from a woman aged 30 to 39 in good health. Each CDR3 is given with its conserved first and last residue. D genes are given only for firm matches. Clone size is not always given. Where it is, it says once, few, many or a class for expanded clones.

>NA|TRBJ1-1|TRBV12-3/TRBV12-4|NA
TGTGCCAGCAGTTTAGGGCTGGGGGGCACTGAAGCTTTCTTT
CASSLGLGGTEAFF
>TRBD2|TRBJ2-1|TRBV9|NA
TGTGCCAGCAGCGCCGGACTAGCGGGAATCCTGCAATTGTTCTTC
CASSAGLAGILQLFF
>TRBD1|TRBJ1-1|TRBV29-1|few
TGCAGCGTTGACCCGGACAGGTGGGGCACTGAAGCTTTCTTT
CSVDPDRWGTEAFF
>TRBD1|TRBJ2-3|TRBV29-1|many
TGCAGCGTTACAGGGGAGGATACGCAGTATTTT
CSVTGEDTQYF
>TRBD1|TRBJ2-3|TRBV10-3|many
TGTGCCAATAAGGGACAGGGGAAGACAGATACGCAGTATTTT
CANKGQGKTDTQYF
>NA|TRBJ1-2|TRBV20-1|NA
TGCAGTGCTAGCGTCGCAGTTGGAGGCTACACCTTC
CSASVAVGGYTF
>TRBD1|TRBJ1-2|TRBV6-5|NA
TGTGCCAGCAGTCCGTCACAGGGGAGGAATGGCTACACCTTC
CASSPSQGRNGYTF
>NA|TRBJ2-3|TRBV4-1|many
TGCGCCAGCAGCCAAGAGGTCGGCGGAAGCACAGATACGCAGTATTTT
CASSQEVGGSTDTQYF
>NA|TRBJ2-7|TRBV28|few
TGTGCCAGCGACACCCGGGCAGGGAATGGCTACGAGCAGTACTTC
CASDTRAGNGYEQYF
>NA|TRBJ2-7|TRBV7-2|many
TGTGCCAGCAGCCATACCGGGACCGTGGGGCCCTACGAGCAGTACTTC
CASSHTGTVGPYEQYF
>NA|TRBJ2-1|TRBV7-9|few
TGTGCCAGCAGCCCCAGGGTGAGAGGGGGTTCAACTGAGCAGTTCTTC
CASSPRVRGGSTEQFF
>TRBD1|TRBJ2-1|TRBV5-1|few
TGCGCCAGCAGCTCGTCGACAGGGGGCCATGCTGAGCAGTTCTTC
CASSSSTGGHAEQFF
>TRBD1|TRBJ1-6|TRBV12-3/TRBV12-4|few
TGTGCCAGCAGTTTACAGGGGGCGAGGTATTCACCCCTCCACTTT
CASSLQGARYSPLHF
>NA|TRBJ2-7|TRBV7-9|NA
TGTGCCAGCAGCAGACCTCCCGATCTCTACGAGCAGTACTTC
CASSRPPDLYEQYF
>TRBD2|TRBJ2-5|TRBV20-1|NA
TGCAGTGCTAGAGCCCCAACGGTAGGGAGGGAGTACTTC
CSARAPTVGREYF
>NA|TRBJ2-1|TRBV6-6|NA
TGTGCCAGCAGCTCGGGACTCCGGTCCTACAATGAGCAGTTCTTC
CASSSGLRSYNEQFF